The T cell receptor beta chain under discussion was sequenced for a study of cytomegalovirus exposure and HLA in healthy donors. Background on the study: Drawn from HLA-typed donors, around 85 million unique TCRs were held in an early data release.

The PCR ran on 60 Vbeta and 13 Jbeta primers. As handled by the study authors: Some 11 million of the roughly 77 million unique TCR beta chains counted in a later analysis were shared. Only in-frame clones appear in the TCRdb table, and some are missing; sequencing was by immunoSEQ multiplex PCR. That table supplies the V and J calls and clone size; D and trimming were determined from the DNA. The sample holds about 130,000 clones, 70% seen once. Trimming pared 5 bases from V and 1 base from J, leaving 9 bases between. Looked up from germline, CDR1 is SGHRS and CDR2 is YFSETQ. The CDR3 contains 14 residues. General study results and limits: Judged likely to be a sequencing artifact was a cluster of highly shared sequence variants. Later analysis identified a missense DCLRE1C variant that was linked to TCR beta V- and J-gene trimming.

With respect to this clone: Its target is unknown.

Material for sequencing was PBMCs. V gene TRBV5-1 combines with J gene TRBJ2-2; tentatively, D is TRBD2 (5 bases). This clonotype was sampled from a woman in her sixties or seventies in good health and CMV-seropositive. The CDR3 sequence: CASSTSGNTGELFF. The CDR3 DNA sequence: TGCGCCAGCAGTACTAGTGGGAACACCGGGGAGCTGTTTTTT. The whole variable domain, filled in from reference TRBV5-1 and TRBJ2-2, reads KAGVTQTPRYLIKTRGQQVTLSCSPISGHRSVSWYQQTPGQGLQFLFEYFSETQRNKGNFPGRFSGRQFSNSRSEMNVSTLELGDSALYLCASSTSGNTGELFFGEGSRLTVL.